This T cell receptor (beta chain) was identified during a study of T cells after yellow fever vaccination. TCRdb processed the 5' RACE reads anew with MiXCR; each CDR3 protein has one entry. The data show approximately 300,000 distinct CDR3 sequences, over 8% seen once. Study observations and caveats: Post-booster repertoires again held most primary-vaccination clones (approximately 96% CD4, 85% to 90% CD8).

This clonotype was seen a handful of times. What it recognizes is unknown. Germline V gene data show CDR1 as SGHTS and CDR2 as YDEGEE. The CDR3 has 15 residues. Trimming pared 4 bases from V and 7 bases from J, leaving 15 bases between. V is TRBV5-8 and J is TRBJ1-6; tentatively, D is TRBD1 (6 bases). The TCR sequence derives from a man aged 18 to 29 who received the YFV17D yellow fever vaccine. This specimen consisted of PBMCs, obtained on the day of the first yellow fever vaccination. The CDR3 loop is CASSALHRANSPLHF. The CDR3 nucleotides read TGTGCCAGCAGCGCGTTACACAGGGCAAATTCACCCCTCCACTTT. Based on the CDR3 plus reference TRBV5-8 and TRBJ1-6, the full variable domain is EAGVTQSPTHLIKTRGQQATLRCSPISGHTSVYWYQQALGLGLQFLLWYDEGEERNRGNFPPRFSGRQFPNYSSELNVNALELEDSALYLCASSALHRANSPLHFGNGTRLTVT.